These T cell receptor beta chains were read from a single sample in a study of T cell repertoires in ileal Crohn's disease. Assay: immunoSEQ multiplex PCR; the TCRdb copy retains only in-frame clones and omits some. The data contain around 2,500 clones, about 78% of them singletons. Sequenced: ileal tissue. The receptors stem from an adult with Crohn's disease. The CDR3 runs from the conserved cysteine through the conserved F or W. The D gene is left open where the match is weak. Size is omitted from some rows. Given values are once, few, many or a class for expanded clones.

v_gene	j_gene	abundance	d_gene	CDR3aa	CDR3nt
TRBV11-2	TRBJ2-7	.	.	CASSLGGSNEQYF	TGTGCCAGCAGCTTAGGTGGCAGTAACGAGCAGTACTTC
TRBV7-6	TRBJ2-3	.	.	CASSLSEADTQYF	TGTGCCAGCAGCTTATCTGAGGCAGATACGCAGTATTTT
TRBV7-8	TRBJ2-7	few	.	CASSPQDTGYEQYF	TGTGCCAGCAGCCCCCAGGACACCGGCTACGAGCAGTACTTC
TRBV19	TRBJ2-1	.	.	CASSSDTSRSEQFF	TGTGCCAGTTCTAGCGACACAAGCAGAAGTGAGCAGTTCTTC
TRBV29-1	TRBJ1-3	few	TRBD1	CSAKQGSSGNTIYF	TGCAGCGCAAAACAGGGGAGCTCTGGAAACACCATATATTTT
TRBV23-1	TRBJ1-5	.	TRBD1	CASSHRLTGGISQPQHF	TGCGCCAGCAGTCATCGACTAACAGGGGGGATTAGTCAGCCCCAGCATTTT
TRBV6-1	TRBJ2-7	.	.	CASSEDSASPSYEQYF	TGTGCCAGCAGTGAAGATTCGGCTAGCCCAAGTTACGAGCAGTACTTC
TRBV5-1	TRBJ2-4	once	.	CASAPGADFDIQYF	TGCGCCAGCGCCCCCGGTGCTGACTTTGACATTCAGTACTTC
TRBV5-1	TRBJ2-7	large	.	CASSLSSSPAYEQYF	TGCGCCAGCAGCTTAAGTTCGAGCCCGGCCTACGAGCAGTACTTC
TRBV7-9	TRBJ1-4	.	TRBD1	CASSNVDRVGEKLFF	TGTGCCAGCAGCAATGTAGACAGGGTGGGTGAAAAACTGTTTTTT